This T cell receptor beta chain was observed in a study of CD8 T cells in ankylosing spondylitis. CDR1 is GTSNPN, CDR2 SVGIG, per germline (reference sequence). The length of the CDR3 is 15 residues. V lost 5 bases, J lost 7 bases, and 11 bases stayed unmatched. Study conclusions and caveats: There was a TCR beta motif, made of several highly homologous variants, that appeared characteristic of ankylosing spondylitis blood.

MiXCR was run by TCRdb on the 5' RACE reads, yielding one entry per CDR3 protein. This sample has 75,000 to 95,000 distinct CDR3 sequences, with about 8.3% found just once. This clonotype occurred many times. What it binds is not known. The TCR was taken from a male donor with ankylosing spondylitis. The genes are TRBV30 and TRBJ2-1; 10 bases are shared with TRBD2. The specimen sequenced was blood, either unsorted or a sorted T cell fraction (not recorded which). The CDR3 is CAWVLASGSWNEQFF. CDR3 nucleotides: TGTGCCTGGGTCCTCGCTAGCGGGAGTTGGAATGAGCAGTTCTTC.